One and the same sample provided the 18 T cell receptor beta chains below, sequenced in a study of sequential checkpoint blockade in melanoma. Only in-frame clones appear in the TCRdb table, and some are missing; sequencing was by immunoSEQ multiplex PCR. The sample includes 15,000 to 20,000 clones, 56% seen only once; the top ten take roughly 18%. The treatment denotes: randomized to nivolumab then ipilimumab (arm A) or the reverse (arm B). This material consisted of CD8+ T cells sorted from blood (inferred from file names), taken from a patient given nivolumab and ipilimumab in sequence. Receptors were obtained from a human donor with melanoma.

The chain joins TRBV5-1 to TRBJ2-7; the match to TRBD1 covers 9 bases. The V and J ends lost 2 bases and 5 bases, in that order; junction bases with no gene match: 5. Germline-derived CDR1 and CDR2 are SGHRS and YFSETQ. This CDR3 is built from 14 residues. The CDR3 DNA reads TGCGCCAGCAGCTTCGGGACAGGGAAGGACGAGCAGTACTTC. Translation gives CASSFGTGKDEQYF.

This clone came up a few times. J is TRBJ2-3 and V is TRBV7-2, with D maybe TRBD2 (5 bases). The germline V and J ends were trimmed by 0 bases and 3 bases, with 7 bases remaining between them. The CDR3 runs to 14 residues. Per the germline V gene, CDR1 is SGHTA and CDR2 is FQGNSA. The CDR3 DNA sequence: TGTGCCAGCAGCTTAGCGGGAGCTACAGATACGCAGTATTTT. Its translation: CASSLAGATDTQYF.

A few counts support this clone. This chain uses TRBV28 with TRBJ2-1; 12 bases agree with TRBD1. Losses at the gene ends were 5 bases for V and 3 bases for J; bases not matched to a gene: 11. CDR3 length: 18 amino acids. The V gene's germline CDR1 is MDHEN and CDR2 SYDVKM. CDR3 in DNA: TGTGCCAGCAGTGCTCCGGGACAGGGGGCGAGGAACTACAATGAGCAGTTCTTC. It encodes CASSAPGQGARNYNEQFF.

This sequence joins TRBV5-3 and TRBJ1-2; a weak D match, TRBD1 (5 bases). TRBV5-3 is an ORF; its function is uncertain. V was shortened by 4 bases and J by 7 bases, with 17 bases between the two germline ends. The CDR3 contains 14 residues. The CDR3: CARSQWSAGLGYTF. Written as DNA, the CDR3 is TGTGCCAGAAGCCAATGGAGCGCAGGGCTTGGCTACACCTTC.

V usage is TRBV2 and J usage is TRBJ2-1; 9 bases map to TRBD1. CDR1 and CDR2 from the germline V gene are SNHLY and FYNNEI. The CDR3 length is 15 residues. The J segment lost 4 bases and the V segment lost 5 bases, leaving 6 bases of the junction unmatched. The chain's CDR3 is CASSTGGRSYNEQFF. The CDR3 region has the DNA TGTGCCAGCAGTACAGGGGGCAGGTCGTACAATGAGCAGTTCTTC. Complete variable domain (other parts from reference TRBV2 and TRBJ2-1): EPEVTQTPSHQVTQMGQEVILRCVPISNHLYFYWYRQILGQKVEFLVSFYNNEISEKSEIFDDQFSVERPDGSNFTLKIRSTKLEDSAMYFCASSTGGRSYNEQFFGPGTRLTVL.

J is TRBJ1-1 and V is TRBV5-8; the D gene is possibly TRBD1 (6 bases). Trimming shortened V by 2 bases and J by 3 bases, and 17 bases separated the two germline ends. Per the germline V gene, CDR1 is SGHTS and CDR2 is YDEGEE. CDR3 length: 16 residues. CDR3 loop: CASSFRDTLRDTEAFF. Written as DNA, the CDR3 is TGTGCCAGCAGCTTCCGGGACACCCTGAGGGACACTGAAGCTTTCTTT.

In its sample, this clone ranks as medium-sized. This rearrangement joins TRBV19 to TRBJ2-7, with TRBD1 matching 7 bases. The germline gives CDR1 LNHDA, CDR2 SQIVND (reference sequence). V lost 4 bases and J lost 6; bases outside the gene matches: 12. The CDR3 sequence is 15 residues long. CDR3 bases: TGTGCCAGTAGTACCGGGACAGTTTATCTGGGCGAGCAGTACTTC. It codes for CASSTGTVYLGEQYF.

The chain employs TRBV18 and TRBJ1-1; 7 nucleotides align to TRBD1. The V gene's germline CDR1 is KGHSH and CDR2 LQKENI. The CDR3 length is 15 residues. After removal of 2 bases from V and 6 bases from J, the junction contained 9 bases not matched to a gene. CDR3 in amino acids: CASSPSPTGTSEAFF. The CDR3 DNA reads TGTGCCAGCTCACCATCCCCGACAGGGACTTCTGAAGCTTTCTTT.

This clone was seen a handful of times. The V gene is TRBV7-8, the J gene TRBJ2-7; TRBD2 aligns across 8 bases. Germline V gives CDR1 SGHVS, CDR2 FQNEAQ. The CDR3 length is 19 residues. Trimming cost V 0 bases and J 2 bases; bases outside gene matches: 15. CDR3 DNA: TGTGCCAGCAGCTTAGCGAGAGGGCAGACCTATAGCGGGGCCTACGAGCAGTACTTC. Translating it yields CASSLARGQTYSGAYEQYF.

The gene calls are TRBV25-1 and TRBJ2-1, with 7 bases lining up with TRBD1. Germline trimming cut 8 bases from V and 1 base from J; bases unmatched to any gene: 5. The germline gives CDR1 MGHDK, CDR2 SYGVNS. The CDR3 totals 14 residues. CDR3 DNA: TGTGCCAGCGGTGGGACAGCTTCCTACAATGAGCAGTTCTTC. Its protein is CASGGTASYNEQFF.

This clone was seen a few times. The same CDR3 can be traced to other DNA sequences in this sample. The chain links TRBV6-5 to TRBJ1-2, with TRBD1 as a possible D gene (6 bases). The V and J ends lost 2 bases and 4 bases respectively, with 8 bases between them. This CDR3 spans 13 amino acids. Germline CDR1 MNHEY, CDR2 SVGAGI. CDR3 nucleotides: TGTGCCAGCAGTTACGGGGGGGCCTATGGCTACACCTTC. It yields the protein CASSYGGAYGYTF.

V is TRBV6-5 and J is TRBJ2-7; 8 bases line up with TRBD1. Per the germline V gene, CDR1 is MNHEY and CDR2 is SVGAGI. The junction had 8 bases not matched to a gene; V was cut back by 7 bases and J by 0 bases. The CDR3 has 15 residues. CDR3 sequence (DNA): TGTGCCAGCAAGGCGGACAGGGAGAGCTCCTACGAGCAGTACTTC. This sequence encodes CASKADRESSYEQYF.

V usage is TRBV18 and J usage is TRBJ2-7; D may be TRBD1 (6 bases). The germline CDR1 and CDR2 sequences are KGHSH and LQKENI. Trimming shortened V by 1 base and J by 2 bases, and 18 bases separated the two germline ends. The length of the CDR3 is 17 residues. DNA of the CDR3: TGTGCCAGCTCACCACAAACACCGGGACACAAGACCTACGAGCAGTACTTC. It is translated as CASSPQTPGHKTYEQYF.

In this sample, this clone turned up a few times. The genes are TRBV29-1 and TRBJ2-3, with 11 positions matching TRBD1. From germline, CDR1 is SQVTM and CDR2 ANQGSEA. V lost 2 bases, J lost 1 base, and 17 bases stayed unmatched. The CDR3 runs 20 residues. The CDR3 DNA follows: TGCAGCGTTGAACTCCTTTATTCGGGACAGGGGGGAATTCGCACAGATACGCAGTATTTT. Its protein product is CSVELLYSGQGGIRTDTQYF.

The rearrangement joins TRBV11-2 to TRBJ2-1; TRBD2 matches 10 bases. CDR1 and CDR2 from the germline V gene are SGHAT and FQNNGV. Trimming at V came to 5 bases and at J to 7 bases, leaving 11 bases not matched to a gene. CDR3 length equals 16 residues. CDR3 residues: CASSRVAGGAQNEQFF. DNA of the CDR3: TGTGCCAGCAGCCGAGTAGCGGGGGGAGCCCAAAATGAGCAGTTCTTC.

This sequence joins TRBV9 and TRBJ1-1; a possible D gene is TRBD1 (6 bases). V was cut by 4 bases and J by 2 bases, with 9 bases left in between. The CDR3 has 13 residues. Germline values: CDR1 SGDLS, CDR2 YYNGEE. CDR3 nucleotides: TGTGCCAGCAGCCTCGGGACAAACACTGAAGCTTTCTTT. Its translation is CASSLGTNTEAFF. The full variable domain, completed using reference TRBV9 and TRBJ1-1, is DSGVTQTPKHLITATGQRVTLRCSPRSGDLSVYWYQQSLDQGLQFLIQYYNGEERAKGNILERFSAQQFPDLHSELNLSSLELGDSALYFCASSLGTNTEAFFGQGTRLTVV.

The V call is TRBV6-4, the J call TRBJ1-2, with a possible D match to TRBD1 (5 bases). The germline gives CDR1 MRHNA, CDR2 SNTAGT. Trimming took 3 bases from V and 4 from J, leaving 9 bases between them. The CDR3 loop spans 13 amino acids. CDR3 nucleotides: TGTGCCAGCAGTGAGGGGCAGGCCTATGGCTACACCTTC. This sequence encodes CASSEGQAYGYTF.

The DNA of the CDR3 is TGTGCCTGGGGACAGTACGACAATGAGCAGTTCTTC. This encodes CAWGQYDNEQFF. The genes are TRBV30 and TRBJ2-1, with a tentative D call TRBD1 (6 bases). CDR1 GTSNPN and CDR2 SVGIG come from the germline V gene (reference sequence). Deletions cut 5 bases from V and 5 bases from J, with 10 bases between. The CDR3 has 12 amino acids.